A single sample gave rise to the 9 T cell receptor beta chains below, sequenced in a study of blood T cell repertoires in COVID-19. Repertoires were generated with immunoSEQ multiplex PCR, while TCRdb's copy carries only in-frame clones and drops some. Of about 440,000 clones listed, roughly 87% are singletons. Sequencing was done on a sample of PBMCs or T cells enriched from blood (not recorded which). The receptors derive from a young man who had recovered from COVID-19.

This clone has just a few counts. The CDR3 coding sequence is TGCGCCACCCACCCTCCCGGGGAGACTAATTCACCCCTCCACTTT. This sequence encodes CATHPPGETNSPLHF. The rearrangement uses TRBV10-2 and TRBJ1-6; D is ambiguous. CDR1 and CDR2 from the germline V gene are WSHSY and SAAADI. CDR3 length equals 15 residues. With 10 bases removed from V and 6 bases from J, the gap between germline ends came to 19 bases.

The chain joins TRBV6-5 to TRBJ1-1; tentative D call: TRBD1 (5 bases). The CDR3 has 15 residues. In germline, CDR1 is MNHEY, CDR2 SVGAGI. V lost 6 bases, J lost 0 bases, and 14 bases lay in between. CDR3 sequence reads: CASRVGRQVNTEAFF. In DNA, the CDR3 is TGTGCCAGCAGGGTGGGGCGCCAGGTGAACACTGAAGCTTTCTTT.

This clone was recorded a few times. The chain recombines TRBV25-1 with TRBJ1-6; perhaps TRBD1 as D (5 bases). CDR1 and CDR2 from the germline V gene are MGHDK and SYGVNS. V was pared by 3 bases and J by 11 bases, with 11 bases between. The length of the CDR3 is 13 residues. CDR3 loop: CASSDPGIPPLHF. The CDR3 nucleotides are TGTGCCAGCAGTGACCCAGGGATTCCACCCCTCCACTTT.

CDR3 sequence (DNA): TGTGCCAGCAGCCTCGGGGCGGGGGGCTATGGCTACACCTTC. Its protein is CASSLGAGGYGYTF. This chain links TRBV28 with TRBJ1-2; D possibly corresponds to TRBD1 (5 bases). This CDR3 has 14 amino acids. Germline lookup yields CDR1 MDHEN and CDR2 SYDVKM. V was cut by 6 bases and J by 4 bases, with 15 bases left in between.

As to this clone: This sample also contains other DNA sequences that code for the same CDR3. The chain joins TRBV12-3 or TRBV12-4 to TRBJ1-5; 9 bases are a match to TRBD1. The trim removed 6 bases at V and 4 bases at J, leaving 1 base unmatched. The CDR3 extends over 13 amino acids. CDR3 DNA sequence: TGTGCCAGCAGGGGGACAGGGAATCAGCCCCAGCATTTT. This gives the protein CASRGTGNQPQHF.

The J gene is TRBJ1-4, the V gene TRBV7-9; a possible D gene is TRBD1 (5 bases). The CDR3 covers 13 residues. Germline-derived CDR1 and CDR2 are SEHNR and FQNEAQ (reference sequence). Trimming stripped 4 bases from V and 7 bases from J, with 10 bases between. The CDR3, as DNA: TGTGCCAGCAGCTCATCGGACATTGAAAAACTGTTTTTT. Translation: CASSSSDIEKLFF.

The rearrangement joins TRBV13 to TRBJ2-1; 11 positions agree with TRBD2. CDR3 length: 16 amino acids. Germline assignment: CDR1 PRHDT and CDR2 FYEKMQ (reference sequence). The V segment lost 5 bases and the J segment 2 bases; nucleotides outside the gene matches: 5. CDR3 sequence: CASSGGLAEPYNEQFF. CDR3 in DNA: TGTGCCAGCAGCGGGGGACTAGCGGAACCCTACAATGAGCAGTTCTTC.

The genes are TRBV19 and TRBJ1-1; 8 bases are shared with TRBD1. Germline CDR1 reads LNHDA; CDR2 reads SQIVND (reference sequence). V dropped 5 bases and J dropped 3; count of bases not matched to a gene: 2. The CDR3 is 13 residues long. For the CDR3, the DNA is TGTGCCAGTAGTTCGGACAGGGACACTGAAGCTTTCTTT. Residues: CASSSDRDTEAFF.

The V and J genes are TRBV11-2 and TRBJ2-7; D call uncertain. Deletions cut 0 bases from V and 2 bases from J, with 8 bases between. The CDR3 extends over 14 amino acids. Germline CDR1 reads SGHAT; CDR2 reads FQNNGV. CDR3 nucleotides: TGTGCCAGCAGCTTAGACAGGTTCCCCTACGAGCAGTACTTC. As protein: CASSLDRFPYEQYF.